This TCR beta chain is drawn from a study of blood T cells in healthy people across ages. Study observations and caveats: Any changes in expanded clonotypes were possibly confounded, as donor CMV status remained unknown. Strongly correlated with naive T cell percentage was TCR beta diversity. Per million T cells, TCR beta diversity dropped roughly linearly as age increased.

CDR1 is SGHAT and CDR2 is FQDESV in the germline V gene (reference sequence). The ends lost 1 base at V and 5 bases at J; junction bases unmatched: 6. This CDR3 has 15 residues. On this clonotype itself: Its target is not known.

Primers used in a second PCR of roughly 6 to 11 cycles were a sample-barcoded 5' primer and a J-beta primer mix. With 12 random nucleotides, a template-switch adaptor tagged each individual cDNA molecule. One entry per CDR3 protein, called by TCRdb with MiXCR from the 5' RACE reads. The table lists some 1 million distinct CDR3 sequences, around 45% of them singletons. The receptor's source is a woman aged 55-69 years in good health. What was sequenced was blood. This rearrangement joins TRBV11-1 to TRBJ1-1; 8 positions match TRBD1. CDR3 region: CASSLDTGGWTEAFF. DNA for the CDR3: TGTGCCAGCAGCTTAGACACAGGGGGATGGACTGAAGCTTTCTTT.